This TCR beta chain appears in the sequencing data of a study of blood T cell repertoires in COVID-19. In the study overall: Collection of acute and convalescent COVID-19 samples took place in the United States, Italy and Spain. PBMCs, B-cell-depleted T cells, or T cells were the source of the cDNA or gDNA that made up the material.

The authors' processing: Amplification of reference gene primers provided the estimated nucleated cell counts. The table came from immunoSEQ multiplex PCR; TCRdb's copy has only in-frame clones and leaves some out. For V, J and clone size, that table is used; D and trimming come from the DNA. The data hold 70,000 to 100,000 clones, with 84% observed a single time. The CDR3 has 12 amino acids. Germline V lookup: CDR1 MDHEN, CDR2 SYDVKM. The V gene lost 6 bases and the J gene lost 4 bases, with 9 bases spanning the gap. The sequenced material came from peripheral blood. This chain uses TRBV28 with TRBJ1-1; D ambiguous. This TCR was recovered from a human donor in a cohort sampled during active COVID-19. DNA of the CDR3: TGTGCCAGCAGCTCCCTCTCCACTGAAGCTTTCTTT. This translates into CASSSLSTEAFF.